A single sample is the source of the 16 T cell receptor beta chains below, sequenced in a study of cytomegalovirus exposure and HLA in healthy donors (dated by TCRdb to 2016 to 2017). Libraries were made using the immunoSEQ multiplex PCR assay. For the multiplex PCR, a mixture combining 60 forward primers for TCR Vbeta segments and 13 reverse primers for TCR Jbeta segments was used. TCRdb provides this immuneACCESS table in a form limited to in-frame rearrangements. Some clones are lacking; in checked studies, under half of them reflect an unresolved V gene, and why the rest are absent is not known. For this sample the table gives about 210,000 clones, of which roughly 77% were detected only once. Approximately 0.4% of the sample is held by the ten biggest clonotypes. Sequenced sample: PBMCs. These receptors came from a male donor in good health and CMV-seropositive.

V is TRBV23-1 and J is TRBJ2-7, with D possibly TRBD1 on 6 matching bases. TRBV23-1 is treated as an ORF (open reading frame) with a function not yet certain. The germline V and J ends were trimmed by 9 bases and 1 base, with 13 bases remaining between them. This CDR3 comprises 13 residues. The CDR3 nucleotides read TGCGCCAGTGGTAGGGACAAATCCTACGAGCAGTACTTC. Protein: CASGRDKSYEQYF.

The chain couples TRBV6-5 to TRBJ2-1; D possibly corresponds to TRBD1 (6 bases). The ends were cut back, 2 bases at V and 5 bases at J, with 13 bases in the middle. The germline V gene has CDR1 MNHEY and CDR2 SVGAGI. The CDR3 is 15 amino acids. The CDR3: CASSYHRAEHNEQFF. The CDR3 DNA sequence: TGTGCCAGCAGTTACCACAGGGCCGAACACAATGAGCAGTTCTTC.

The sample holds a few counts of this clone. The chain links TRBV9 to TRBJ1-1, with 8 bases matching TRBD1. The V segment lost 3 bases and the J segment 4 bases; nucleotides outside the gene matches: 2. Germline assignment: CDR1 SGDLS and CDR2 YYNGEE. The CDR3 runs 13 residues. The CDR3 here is CASSGTGTTEAFF. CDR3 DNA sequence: TGTGCCAGCAGCGGGACAGGGACCACTGAAGCTTTCTTT.

The CDR3 loop is CASSFGDRIVGYGYTF. The DNA for the CDR3 is TGTGCCAGCAGCTTTGGGGACAGAATAGTGGGCTATGGCTACACCTTC. J is TRBJ1-2 and V is TRBV7-2; 7 nucleotides line up with TRBD1. The trim removed 3 bases at V and 4 bases at J, leaving 11 bases unmatched. Germline values: CDR1 SGHTA, CDR2 FQGNSA. This CDR3 contains 16 residues.

CDR3 sequence reads: CASSPIETSGTDTQYF. The CDR3 region has the DNA TGCGCCAGCAGCCCCATAGAGACCAGCGGTACAGATACGCAGTATTTT. This chain uses TRBV5-1 with TRBJ2-3; D is possibly TRBD2 (5 bases). Germline CDR1 SGHRS, CDR2 YFSETQ. V was trimmed by 4 bases and J by 3 bases, leaving 18 bases between them. This CDR3 has 16 residues.

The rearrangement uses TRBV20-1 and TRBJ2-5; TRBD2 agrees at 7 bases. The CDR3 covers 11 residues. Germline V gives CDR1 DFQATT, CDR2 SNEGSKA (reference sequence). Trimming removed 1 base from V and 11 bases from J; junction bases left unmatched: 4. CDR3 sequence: CSARVRGEQYF. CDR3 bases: TGCAGTGCTAGAGTTCGGGGGGAGCAGTACTTC.

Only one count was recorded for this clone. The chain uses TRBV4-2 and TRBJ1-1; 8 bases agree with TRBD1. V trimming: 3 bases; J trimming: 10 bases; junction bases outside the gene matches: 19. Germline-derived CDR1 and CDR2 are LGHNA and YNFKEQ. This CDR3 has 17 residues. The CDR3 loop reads CASSHTPVSGGPQGAFF. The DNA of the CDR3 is TGTGCCAGCAGCCATACCCCGGTATCAGGGGGCCCCCAGGGAGCTTTCTTT.

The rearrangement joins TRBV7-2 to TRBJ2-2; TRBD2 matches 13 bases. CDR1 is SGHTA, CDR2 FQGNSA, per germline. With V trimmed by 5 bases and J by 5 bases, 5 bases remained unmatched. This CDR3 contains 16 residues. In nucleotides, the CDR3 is TGTGCCAGCAGCCCTGGACTAGCGGGAGTGACCGGGGAGCTGTTTTTT. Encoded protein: CASSPGLAGVTGELFF.

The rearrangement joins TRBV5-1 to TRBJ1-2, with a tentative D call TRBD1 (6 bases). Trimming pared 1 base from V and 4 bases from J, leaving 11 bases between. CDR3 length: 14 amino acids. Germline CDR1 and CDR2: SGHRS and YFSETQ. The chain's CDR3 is CASSLSQGTYGYTF. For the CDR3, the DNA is TGCGCCAGCAGCTTGAGTCAGGGGACCTATGGCTACACCTTC. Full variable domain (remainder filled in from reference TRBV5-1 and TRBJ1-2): KAGVTQTPRYLIKTRGQQVTLSCSPISGHRSVSWYQQTPGQGLQFLFEYFSETQRNKGNFPGRFSGRQFSNSRSEMNVSTLELGDSALYLCASSLSQGTYGYTFGSGTRLTVV.

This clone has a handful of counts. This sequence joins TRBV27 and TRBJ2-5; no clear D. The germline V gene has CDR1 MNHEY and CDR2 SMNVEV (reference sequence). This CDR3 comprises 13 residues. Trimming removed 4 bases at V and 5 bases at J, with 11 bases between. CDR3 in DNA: TGTGCCAGCAGTTCAAGTAATGCGGAGACCCAGTACTTC. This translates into CASSSSNAETQYF.

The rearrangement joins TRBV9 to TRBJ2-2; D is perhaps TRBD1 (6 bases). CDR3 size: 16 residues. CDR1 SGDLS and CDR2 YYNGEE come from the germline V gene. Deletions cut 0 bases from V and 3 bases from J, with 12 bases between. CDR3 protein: CASSVGGGWDTGELFF. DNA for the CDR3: TGTGCCAGCAGCGTAGGAGGGGGTTGGGACACCGGGGAGCTGTTTTTT.

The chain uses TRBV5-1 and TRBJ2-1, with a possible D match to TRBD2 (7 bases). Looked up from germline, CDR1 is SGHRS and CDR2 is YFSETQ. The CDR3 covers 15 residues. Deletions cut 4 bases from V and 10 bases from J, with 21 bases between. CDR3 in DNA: TGCGCCAGCAGCAGTCCCTCGGGGGCGGGAGAGGAGCAGTTCTTC. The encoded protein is CASSSPSGAGEEQFF.

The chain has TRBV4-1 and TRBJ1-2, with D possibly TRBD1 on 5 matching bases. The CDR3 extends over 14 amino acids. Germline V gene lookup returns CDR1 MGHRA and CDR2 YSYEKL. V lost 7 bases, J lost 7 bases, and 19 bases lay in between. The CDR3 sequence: CASTVAAGQGGYTF. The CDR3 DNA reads TGCGCCAGCACCGTTGCTGCTGGGCAGGGTGGCTACACCTTC.

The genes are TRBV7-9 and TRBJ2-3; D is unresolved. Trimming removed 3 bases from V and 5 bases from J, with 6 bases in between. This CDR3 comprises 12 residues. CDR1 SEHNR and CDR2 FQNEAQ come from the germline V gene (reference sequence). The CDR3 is CASSFTGDTQYF. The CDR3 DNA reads TGTGCCAGCAGCTTCACCGGAGATACGCAGTATTTT. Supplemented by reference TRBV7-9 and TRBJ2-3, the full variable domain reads DTGVSQNPRHKITKRGQNVTFRCDPISEHNRLYWYRQTLGQGPEFLTYFQNEAQLEKSRLLSDRFSAERPKGSFSTLEIQRTEQGDSAMYLCASSFTGDTQYFGPGTRLTVL.

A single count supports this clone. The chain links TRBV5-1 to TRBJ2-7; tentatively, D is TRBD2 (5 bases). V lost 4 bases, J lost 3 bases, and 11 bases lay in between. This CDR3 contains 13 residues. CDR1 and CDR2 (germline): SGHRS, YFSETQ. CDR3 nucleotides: TGCGCCAGCAGCCCGGACTCAGACTACGAGCAGTACTTC. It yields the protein CASSPDSDYEQYF.

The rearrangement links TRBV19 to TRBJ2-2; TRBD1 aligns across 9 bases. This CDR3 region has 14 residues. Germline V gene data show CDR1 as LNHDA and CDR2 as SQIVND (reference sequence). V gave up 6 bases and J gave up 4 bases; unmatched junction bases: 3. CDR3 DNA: TGTGCCAGTAGCCCACAGGGGGCCACCGGGGAGCTGTTTTTT. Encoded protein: CASSPQGATGELFF.